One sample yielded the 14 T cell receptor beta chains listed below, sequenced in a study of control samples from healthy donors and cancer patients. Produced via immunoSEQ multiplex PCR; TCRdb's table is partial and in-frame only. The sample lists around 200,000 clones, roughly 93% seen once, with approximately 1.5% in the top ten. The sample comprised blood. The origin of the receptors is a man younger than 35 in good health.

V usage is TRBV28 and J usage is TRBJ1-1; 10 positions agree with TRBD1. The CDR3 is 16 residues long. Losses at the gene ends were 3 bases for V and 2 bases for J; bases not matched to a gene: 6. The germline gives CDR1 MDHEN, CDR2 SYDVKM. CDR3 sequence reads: CASSFRDRGLNTEAFF. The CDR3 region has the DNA TGTGCCAGCAGTTTTCGAGACAGGGGGCTTAACACTGAAGCTTTCTTT.

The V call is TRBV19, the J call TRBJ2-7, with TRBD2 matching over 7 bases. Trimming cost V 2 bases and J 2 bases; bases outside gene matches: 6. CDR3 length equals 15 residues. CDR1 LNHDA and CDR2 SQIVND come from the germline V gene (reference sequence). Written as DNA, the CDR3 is TGTGCCAGTAGTATATCGTCTAGCGGCCCCTACGAGCAGTACTTC. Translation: CASSISSSGPYEQYF. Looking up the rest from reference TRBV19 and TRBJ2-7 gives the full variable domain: DGGITQSPKYLFRKEGQNVTLSCEQNLNHDAMYWYRQDPGQGLRLIYYSQIVNDFQKGDIAEGYSVSREKKESFPLTVTSAQKNPTAFYLCASSISSSGPYEQYFGPGTRLTVT.

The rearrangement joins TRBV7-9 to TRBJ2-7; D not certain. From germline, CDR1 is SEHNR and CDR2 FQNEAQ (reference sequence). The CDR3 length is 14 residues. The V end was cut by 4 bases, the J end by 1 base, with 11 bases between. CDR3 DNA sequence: TGTGCCAGCAGCTCCTGGACGGCGTCCTACGAGCAGTACTTC. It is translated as CASSSWTASYEQYF.

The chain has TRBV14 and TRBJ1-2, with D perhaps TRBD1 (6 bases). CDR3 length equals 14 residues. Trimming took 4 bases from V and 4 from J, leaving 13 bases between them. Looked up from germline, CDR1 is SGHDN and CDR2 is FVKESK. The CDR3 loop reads CASSPSAGVYGYTF. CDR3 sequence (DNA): TGTGCCAGCAGCCCCTCGGCAGGGGTCTATGGCTACACCTTC.

CDR3 protein: CASSLTIQETQYF. The CDR3 region has the DNA TGTGCCAGCAGCTTGACGATCCAAGAGACCCAGTACTTC. The chain carries TRBV5-6 and TRBJ2-5; D is undetermined. CDR1 and CDR2 (germline): SGHDT, YYEEEE. CDR3 length: 13 residues. Trimming left V 1 base short and J 1 base short, with 5 bases between. The complete variable domain, with remaining parts taken from reference TRBV5-6 and TRBJ2-5, reads DAGVTQSPTHLIKTRGQQVTLRCSPKSGHDTVSWYQQALGQGPQFIFQYYEEEERQRGNFPDRFSGHQFPNYSSELNVNALLLGDSALYLCASSLTIQETQYFGPGTRLLVL.

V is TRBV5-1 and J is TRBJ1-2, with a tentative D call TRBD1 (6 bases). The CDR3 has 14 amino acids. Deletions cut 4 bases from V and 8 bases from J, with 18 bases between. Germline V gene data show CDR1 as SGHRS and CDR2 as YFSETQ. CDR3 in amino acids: CASSTETGPIGYTF. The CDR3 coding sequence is TGCGCCAGCAGCACCGAGACAGGCCCTATAGGCTACACCTTC.

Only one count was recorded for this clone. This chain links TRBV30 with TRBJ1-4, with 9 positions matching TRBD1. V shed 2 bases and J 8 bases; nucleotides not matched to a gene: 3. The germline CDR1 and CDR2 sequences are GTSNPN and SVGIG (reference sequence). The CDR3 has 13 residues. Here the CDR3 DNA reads TGTGCCTGGAGTTGGGACAGGGACGAAAAACTGTTTTTT. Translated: CAWSWDRDEKLFF.

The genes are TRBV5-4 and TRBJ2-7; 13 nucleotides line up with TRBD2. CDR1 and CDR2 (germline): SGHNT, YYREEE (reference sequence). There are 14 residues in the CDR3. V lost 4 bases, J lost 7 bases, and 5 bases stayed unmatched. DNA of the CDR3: TGTGCCAGCAGCGTTGGACTAGCGGGGGTTGAGCAGTACTTC. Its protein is CASSVGLAGVEQYF.

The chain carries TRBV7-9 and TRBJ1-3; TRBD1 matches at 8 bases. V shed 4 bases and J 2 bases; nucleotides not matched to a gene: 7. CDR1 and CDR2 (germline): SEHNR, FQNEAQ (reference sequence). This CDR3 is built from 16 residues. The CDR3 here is CASSSPTGGTGNTIYF. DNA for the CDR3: TGTGCCAGCAGCTCGCCTACAGGGGGTACTGGAAACACCATATATTTT.

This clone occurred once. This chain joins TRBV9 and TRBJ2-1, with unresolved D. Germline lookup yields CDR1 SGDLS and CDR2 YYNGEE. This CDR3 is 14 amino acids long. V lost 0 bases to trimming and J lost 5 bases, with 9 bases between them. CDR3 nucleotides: TGTGCCAGCAGCGTAGGGCTGATCAACAATGAGCAGTTCTTC. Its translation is CASSVGLINNEQFF. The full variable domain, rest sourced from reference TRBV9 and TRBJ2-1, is DSGVTQTPKHLITATGQRVTLRCSPRSGDLSVYWYQQSLDQGLQFLIQYYNGEERAKGNILERFSAQQFPDLHSELNLSSLELGDSALYFCASSVGLINNEQFFGPGTRLTVL.

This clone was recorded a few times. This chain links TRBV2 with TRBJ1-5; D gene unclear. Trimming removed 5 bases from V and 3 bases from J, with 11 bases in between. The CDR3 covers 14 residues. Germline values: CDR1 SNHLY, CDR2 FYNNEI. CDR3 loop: CASSTLKYNQPQHF. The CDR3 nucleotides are TGTGCCAGCAGTACGTTGAAGTACAATCAGCCCCAGCATTTT.

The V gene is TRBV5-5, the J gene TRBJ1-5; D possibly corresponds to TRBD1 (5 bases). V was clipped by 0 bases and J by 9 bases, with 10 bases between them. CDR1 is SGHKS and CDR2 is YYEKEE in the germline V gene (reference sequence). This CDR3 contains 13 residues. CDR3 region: CASSLAEGVPQHF. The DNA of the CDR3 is TGTGCCAGCAGCTTGGCCGAAGGGGTGCCCCAGCATTTT.

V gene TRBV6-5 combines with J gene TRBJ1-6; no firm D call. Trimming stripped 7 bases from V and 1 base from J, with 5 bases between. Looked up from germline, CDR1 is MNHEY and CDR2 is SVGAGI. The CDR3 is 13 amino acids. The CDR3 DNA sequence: TGTGCCAGCAATCCGTCCTATAATTCACCCCTCCACTTT. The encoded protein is CASNPSYNSPLHF.

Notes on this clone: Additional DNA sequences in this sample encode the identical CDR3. CDR3 in amino acids: CASSLSSGNTIYF. CDR3 in DNA: TGTGCCAGCAGTTTGTCTTCTGGAAACACCATATATTTT. V and J are TRBV12-3 or TRBV12-4 and TRBJ1-3; no reliable D call. The CDR3 runs to 13 residues. V was pared by 3 bases and J by 1 base, with 4 bases between.